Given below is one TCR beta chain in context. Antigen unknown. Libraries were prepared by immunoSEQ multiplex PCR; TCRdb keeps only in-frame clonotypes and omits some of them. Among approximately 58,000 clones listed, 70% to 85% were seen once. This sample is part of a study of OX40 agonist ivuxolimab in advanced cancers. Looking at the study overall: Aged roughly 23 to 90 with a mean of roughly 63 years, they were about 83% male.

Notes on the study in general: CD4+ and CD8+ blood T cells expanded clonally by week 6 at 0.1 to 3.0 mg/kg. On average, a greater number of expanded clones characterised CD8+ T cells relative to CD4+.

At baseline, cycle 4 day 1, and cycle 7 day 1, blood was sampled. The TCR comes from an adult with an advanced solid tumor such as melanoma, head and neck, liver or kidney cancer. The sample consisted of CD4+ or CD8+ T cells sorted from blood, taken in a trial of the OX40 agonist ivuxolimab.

In DNA form, the CDR3 reads TGTGCCAGCAGTCGGGACGACTACAATGAGCAGTTCTTC. This encodes CASSRDDYNEQFF. This chain connects TRBV6-4 to TRBJ2-1; D could derive from TRBD1 or TRBD2 (5 bases each). Deletions cut 5 bases from V and 3 bases from J, with 8 bases between. Germline V gene sequence: CDR1 MRHNA, CDR2 SNTAGT. CDR3 size: 13 residues.